A selection of T cell receptor beta chains follows, all from one sample in a study of cytomegalovirus exposure and HLA in healthy donors. Repertoires were generated with immunoSEQ multiplex PCR, while TCRdb's copy carries only in-frame clones and drops some. Listed are tens of thousands of clones; roughly 2.7% falls within the top ten. Sequencing input: PBMCs. The source of these receptors is a man aged 40-49 years in good health and CMV-seronegative. CDR3s include the opening cysteine and the closing phenylalanine or tryptophan. Fields, in order: CDR3 protein, CDR3 DNA, V gene, J gene, D gene. A D gene is named only where the DNA matches it firmly.

CASSIGSLLPFF	TGTGCCAGTAGTATAGGGAGTTTACTACCTTTCTTT	TRBV19	TRBJ1-1	NA
CASSLDRGTGDYGYTF	TGTGCCAGCAGCTTAGACCGGGGGACAGGGGACTATGGCTACACCTTC	TRBV11-2	TRBJ1-2	TRBD1
CASSRASGGTDTQYF	TGTGCCAGCAGTCGGGCTAGCGGAGGCACAGATACGCAGTATTTT	TRBV6-4	TRBJ2-3	TRBD2
CASSWGDRVDTEAFF	TGCGCCAGCAGCTGGGGGGACAGGGTCGACACTGAAGCTTTCTTT	TRBV5-1	TRBJ1-1	TRBD1
CASSQAPDSGANVLTF	TGTGCCAGCAGCCAAGCTCCAGACTCTGGGGCCAACGTCCTGACTTTC	TRBV4-2	TRBJ2-6	NA
CASSFAGRGYEQYF	TGCGCCAGCAGCTTCGCAGGGAGGGGCTACGAGCAGTACTTC	TRBV5-1	TRBJ2-7	TRBD2
CASSRGGMGAVYGYTF	TGTGCCAGCAGCCGGGGGGGTATGGGCGCGGTGTATGGCTACACCTTC	TRBV6-6	TRBJ1-2	NA
CAWSTSLNQPQHF	TGTGCCTGGAGTACGAGTCTTAATCAGCCCCAGCATTTT	TRBV30	TRBJ1-5	NA
CASSLGQGLSDTQYF	TGTGCCAGCAGCTTGGGTCAGGGTCTATCAGATACGCAGTATTTT	TRBV7-6	TRBJ2-3	NA
CASSARYEHLRAPLHF	TGTGCCAGCAGCGCCCGGTATGAACACCTCAGGGCACCCCTCCACTTT	TRBV9	TRBJ1-6	NA
CASSLESRGSTEAFF	TGCGCCAGCAGCTTGGAATCACGGGGGTCGACTGAAGCTTTCTTT	TRBV5-1	TRBJ1-1	NA
CASSPASGGAGDEQFF	TGTGCCAGCTCACCGGCTAGCGGGGGGGCCGGGGATGAGCAGTTCTTC	TRBV18	TRBJ2-1	TRBD2
CASSLDGGSGYTF	TGTGCCAGCAGCCTGGACGGAGGGAGTGGCTACACCTTC	TRBV5-8	TRBJ1-2	NA
CASSGHRDEKLFF	TGTGCCAGCAGTGGGCACAGGGATGAAAAACTGTTTTTT	TRBV6-1	TRBJ1-4	NA
CASSRLSTERFYEQYF	TGTGCCAGCAGCCGCTTATCCACAGAGAGATTTTACGAGCAGTACTTC	TRBV13	TRBJ2-7	NA
CASSSGTGNQPQHF	TGTGCCAGCAGCTCCGGGACAGGGAATCAGCCCCAGCATTTT	TRBV7-2	TRBJ1-5	TRBD1
CSVETGDYNEWQFF	TGCAGCGTTGAAACAGGGGATTACAATGAGTGGCAGTTCTTC	TRBV29-1	TRBJ2-1	TRBD1
CASSSRGAGDQETQYF	TGCGCCAGCAGCTCCCGAGGTGCGGGGGATCAAGAGACCCAGTACTTC	TRBV4-1	TRBJ2-5	TRBD2
CASSRDWWASSYEQYF	TGTGCCAGCAGCCGGGACTGGTGGGCCAGCTCCTACGAGCAGTACTTC	TRBV7-4	TRBJ2-7	NA
CASSHRPLLNTEAFF	TGTGCCAGCAGTCACCGGCCACTATTGAACACTGAAGCTTTCTTT	TRBV2	TRBJ1-1	NA
CAWSGLGGEKLFF	TGTGCCTGGAGTGGCCTAGGGGGTGAAAAACTGTTTTTT	TRBV30	TRBJ1-4	NA
CASKNPGISGNTIYF	TGTGCCAGCAAAAATCCAGGGATATCTGGAAACACCATATATTTT	TRBV28	TRBJ1-3	NA
CASSLGTGLYEQYF	TGTGCCAGCAGTTTAGGGACAGGGCTCTACGAGCAGTACTTC	TRBV27	TRBJ2-7	TRBD1
CASSYSRARETQYF	TGTGCCAGCAGTTACAGCAGGGCCCGCGAGACCCAGTACTTC	TRBV6-6	TRBJ2-5	NA
CASSPFSASGGDYNEQFF	TGTGCCAGCTCACCATTCTCGGCTAGCGGGGGGGACTACAATGAGCAGTTCTTC	TRBV18	TRBJ2-1	TRBD2
CASSATGKLFF	TGTGCCAGCAGCGCAACTGGAAAACTGTTTTTT	TRBV5-8	TRBJ1-4	NA
CASSQEAVANTEAFF	TGCGCCAGCAGCCAAGAGGCGGTGGCGAACACTGAAGCTTTCTTT	TRBV4-1	TRBJ1-1	NA
CASSAIRDRGRETQYF	TGTGCTAGCAGCGCGATCCGGGACAGGGGGCGAGAGACCCAGTACTTC	TRBV7-7	TRBJ2-5	TRBD1
CASSEAGQGKGYGYTF	TGTGCCAGCAGTGAAGCTGGACAGGGGAAAGGCTATGGCTACACCTTC	TRBV6-1	TRBJ1-2	TRBD1
CATLGLSGANVLTF	TGTGCCACCCTGGGACTATCTGGGGCCAACGTCCTGACTTTC	TRBV6-1	TRBJ2-6	TRBD2
CAISVSDLYETQYF	TGTGCCATCAGTGTAAGCGATCTCTATGAGACCCAGTACTTC	TRBV10-3	TRBJ2-5	NA
CASSVPGQGAGYGYTF	TGTGCCAGCAGTGTACCGGGACAGGGGGCTGGATATGGCTACACCTTC	TRBV2	TRBJ1-2	TRBD1
CASSPSGHEQFF	TGTGCCAGCAGCCCCAGCGGCCATGAGCAGTTCTTC	TRBV11-3	TRBJ2-1	NA
CASSLNGDSLDGYF	TGCGCCAGCAGCTTGAACGGGGACAGTCTAGATGGGTATTTT	TRBV5-1	TRBJ2-3	TRBD1
CAISESAWEQYF	TGTGCCATCAGTGAGTCGGCCTGGGAGCAGTACTTC	TRBV10-3	TRBJ2-7	NA
CASSLEGRSYGYTF	TGCGCCAGCAGCTTGGAAGGAAGGAGCTATGGCTACACCTTC	TRBV5-1	TRBJ1-2	NA
CAWDSQETQYF	TGTGCCTGGGACAGCCAAGAGACCCAGTACTTC	TRBV30	TRBJ2-5	NA
CASRFAGKRGLDTQYF	TGCGCCAGCAGATTTGCAGGGAAGCGGGGTTTAGATACGCAGTATTTT	TRBV5-1	TRBJ2-3	TRBD2
CASRSTSGTETQYF	TGTGCCAGCAGGTCCACTAGCGGAACAGAGACCCAGTACTTC	TRBV6-6	TRBJ2-5	TRBD2
CASSQGEGEDTEAFF	TGTGCCAGCAGCCAAGGGGAGGGCGAGGACACTGAAGCTTTCTTT	TRBV11-3	TRBJ1-1	NA
CASRDNMQGARKQPQHF	TGTGCCAGTAGGGATAATATGCAGGGGGCACGAAAACAGCCCCAGCATTTT	TRBV19	TRBJ1-5	TRBD1
CASSQANQGLGNEQFF	TGTGCCAGCAGCCAAGCGAACCAGGGCCTGGGGAATGAGCAGTTCTTC	TRBV4-2	TRBJ2-1	NA
CASSIMQGASYNEQFF	TGTGCCAGTAGTATAATGCAGGGGGCTTCCTACAATGAGCAGTTCTTC	TRBV19	TRBJ2-1	TRBD1
CASSVAGVGEQFF	TGTGCCAGCAGCGTAGCGGGGGTCGGTGAGCAGTTCTTC	TRBV9	TRBJ2-1	NA
CASSEAGGDGGAQHF	TGTGCCAGCTCAGAGGCAGGGGGCGACGGGGGAGCCCAGCATTTT	TRBV18	TRBJ1-5	TRBD1
CASSPTLEGTQYF	TGTGCCAGCAGCCCCACCTTAGAGGGTACGCAGTATTTT	TRBV9	TRBJ2-3	NA
CASSPPGGQETQYF	TGCGCCAGCAGCCCCCCAGGGGGTCAGGAGACCCAGTACTTC	TRBV5-1	TRBJ2-5	TRBD1
CASSRNVRTAGANVLTF	TGTGCCAGCAGTCGAAATGTTCGTACAGCCGGGGCCAACGTCCTGACTTTC	TRBV27	TRBJ2-6	NA
CASSEGPGPYGYTF	TGTGCCAGCAGTGAGGGTCCAGGGCCCTATGGCTACACCTTC	TRBV6-1	TRBJ1-2	NA
CASSLGGGAAKNIQYF	TGTGCCAGCAGCTTAGGCGGGGGGGCGGCCAAAAACATTCAGTACTTC	TRBV7-2	TRBJ2-4	TRBD2
CASTGQGRSEQYF	TGCGCCAGCACCGGACAGGGGAGGTCCGAGCAGTACTTC	TRBV5-1	TRBJ2-7	TRBD1
CASSQDRSLRGASHNSPLHF	TGCGCCAGCAGCCAAGATCGAAGTTTACGGGGGGCGTCCCATAATTCACCCCTCCACTTT	TRBV4-1	TRBJ1-6	NA
CATPFTGGALNEKLFF	TGTGCCACGCCCTTTACAGGGGGGGCATTGAATGAAAAACTGTTTTTT	TRBV2	TRBJ1-4	TRBD1
CASSLPGGTEAFF	TGCGCCAGCAGCTTACCCGGGGGCACTGAAGCTTTCTTT	TRBV5-1	TRBJ1-1	NA
CASSQGPPSTDTQYF	TGTGCCAGCAGCCAGGGCCCGCCCAGCACAGATACGCAGTATTTT	TRBV7-2	TRBJ2-3	NA
CATSRARGGGYGYTF	TGTGCCACCAGCAGGGCCCGGGGAGGCGGCTATGGCTACACCTTC	TRBV15	TRBJ1-2	NA
CASSGQLNQPQHF	TGTGCCAGTAGCGGACAGCTTAATCAGCCCCAGCATTTT	TRBV19	TRBJ1-5	NA